A selection of T cell receptor beta chains follows, all from one sample in a study of CD8+ T cells in alopecia areata. Measured with immunoSEQ multiplex PCR; TCRdb has only the in-frame clones, and not every one. The sample holds more than 150,000 clones, roughly three fifths seen once. This material consisted of CD4+ T cells sorted from blood, taken at week 4, from a patient treated with tofacitinib. These receptors all come from a human donor with alopecia areata. The CDR3 runs from the conserved cysteine through the conserved F or W. A D gene is named only where the DNA matches it firmly. For some rows the clone size is stated as once, few or many, or as a class when expanded; others skip it.

>.|TRBV19|TRBJ2-1|.|12
CASSRQSNEQFF
TGTGCCAGTAGTAGACAGAGTAATGAGCAGTTCTTC
>.|TRBV6-5|TRBJ2-1|.|14
CASSYSKVYNEQFF
TGTGCCAGCAGTTACTCAAAGGTTTACAATGAGCAGTTCTTC
>few|TRBV6-6|TRBJ1-1|.|15
CASTEEEGWATEAFF
TGTGCCAGCACCGAGGAAGAGGGGTGGGCCACTGAAGCTTTCTTT
>.|TRBV30|TRBJ1-5|.|14
CAWSVIQGDQPQHF
TGTGCCTGGAGTGTAATCCAGGGCGATCAGCCCCAGCATTTT
>few|TRBV5-5|TRBJ2-2|.|15
CASSLDPSNTGELFF
TGTGCCAGCAGCTTAGACCCCTCCAACACCGGGGAGCTGTTTTTT
>.|TRBV2|TRBJ2-7|.|13
CASSLRGEYEQYF
TGTGCCAGCAGTCTCAGGGGGGAATACGAGCAGTACTTC
>.|TRBV29-1|TRBJ2-5|.|12
CSADRNQETQYF
TGCAGCGCTGACAGAAACCAAGAGACCCAGTACTTC
>few|TRBV7-2|TRBJ1-4|TRBD1|13
CASSRQGEEKLFF
TGTGCCAGCAGCAGACAGGGGGAAGAAAAACTGTTTTTT
>.|TRBV30|TRBJ1-2|TRBD1|11
CAWNRGSGYTF
TGTGCCTGGAACAGGGGATCTGGCTACACCTTC
>.|TRBV29-1|TRBJ2-4|TRBD2|14
CSAEGLAVHPIQYF
TGCAGCGCCGAGGGACTAGCGGTACACCCCATTCAGTACTTC
>.|TRBV28|TRBJ2-1|.|12
CASKPQNNEQFF
TGTGCCAGCAAACCCCAGAACAATGAGCAGTTCTTC
>.|TRBV29-1|TRBJ2-1|.|12
CSVEEGDNEQFF
TGCAGCGTTGAAGAAGGGGATAATGAGCAGTTCTTC
>.|TRBV7-9|TRBJ1-2|.|13
CASSLGQSDGYTF
TGTGCCAGCAGCTTAGGACAGTCGGATGGCTACACCTTC
>.|TRBV23-1|TRBJ2-1|TRBD1|15
CASSQTTDRDNEQFF
TGCGCCAGCAGTCAAACCACCGACAGGGACAATGAGCAGTTCTTC
>few|TRBV29-1|TRBJ2-3|TRBD2|14
CSVDGTSDTDTQYF
TGCAGCGTTGACGGGACTAGCGACACAGATACGCAGTATTTT
>.|TRBV6-5|TRBJ1-1|.|15
CASSQPQVGNTEAFF
TGTGCCAGCAGCCAACCACAGGTTGGGAACACTGAAGCTTTCTTT
>.|TRBV6-6|TRBJ2-2|.|16
CASSSPGYGDSGELFF
TGTGCCAGCAGTTCCCCAGGCTACGGAGACTCCGGGGAGCTGTTTTTT
>once|TRBV7-9|TRBJ2-5|.|11
CASSQSETQYF
TGTGCCAGCAGTCAATCGGAGACCCAGTACTTC
>.|TRBV7-2|TRBJ2-4|TRBD2|18
CASSPRVSGGFDKNIQYF
TGTGCCAGCAGCCCCCGTGTAAGCGGGGGCTTCGACAAAAACATTCAGTACTTC
>.|TRBV25-1|TRBJ2-7|.|15
CASSDRTGTYDEQYF
TGTGCCAGCAGTGATCGCACAGGCACGTATGACGAGCAGTACTTC
>.|TRBV5-4|TRBJ1-2|.|12
CASSLAGDTQDF
TGTGCCAGCAGCTTGGCCGGGGACACTCAGGACTTC
>.|TRBV11-2|TRBJ2-7|TRBD1|14
CASSPVTGSYEQYF
TGTGCCAGCAGCCCAGTGACAGGGTCCTACGAGCAGTACTTC
>few|TRBV19|TRBJ2-3|.|11
CASGAGDTQYF
TGTGCCAGCGGAGCTGGAGATACGCAGTATTTT
>.|TRBV5-4|TRBJ2-3|.|15
CASSIPGGSTDTQYF
TGTGCCAGCAGTATACCAGGGGGGAGCACAGATACGCAGTATTTT
>.|TRBV28|TRBJ2-7|.|11
CASSRTYEQYF
TGTGCCAGCAGCCGGACCTACGAGCAGTACTTC
>.|TRBV29-1|TRBJ2-7|.|11
CSVDQAYEQYF
TGCAGCGTTGACCAGGCCTACGAGCAGTACTTC
>few|TRBV7-9|TRBJ2-1|.|15
CASTQTGRSYNEQFF
TGTGCCAGCACCCAAACAGGGAGGTCCTACAATGAGCAGTTCTTC
>.|TRBV4-1|TRBJ1-1|.|16
CASSHLGWAKGTEAFF
TGCGCCAGCAGCCATCTCGGATGGGCTAAGGGGACTGAAGCTTTCTTT
>.|TRBV29-1|TRBJ2-1|.|13
CSGGTDSYNEQFF
TGCAGCGGGGGGACGGATTCCTACAATGAGCAGTTCTTC
>.|TRBV4-2|TRBJ2-6|.|16
CASSQVQSSGANVLTF
TGTGCCAGCAGCCAAGTCCAGAGCTCTGGGGCCAACGTCCTGACTTTC